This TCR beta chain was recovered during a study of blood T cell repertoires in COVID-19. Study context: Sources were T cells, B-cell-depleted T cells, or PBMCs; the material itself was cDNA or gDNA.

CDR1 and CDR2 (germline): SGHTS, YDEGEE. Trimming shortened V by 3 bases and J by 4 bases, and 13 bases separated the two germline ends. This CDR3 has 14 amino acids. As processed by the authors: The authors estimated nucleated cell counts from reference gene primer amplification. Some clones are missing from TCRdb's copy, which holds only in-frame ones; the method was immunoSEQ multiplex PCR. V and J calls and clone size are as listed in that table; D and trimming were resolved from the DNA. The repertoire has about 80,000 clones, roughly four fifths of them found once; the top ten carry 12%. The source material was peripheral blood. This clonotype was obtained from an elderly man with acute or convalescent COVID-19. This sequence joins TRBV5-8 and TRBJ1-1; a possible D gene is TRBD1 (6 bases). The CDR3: CASSSRGARTEAFF. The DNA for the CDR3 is TGTGCCAGCAGCTCGCGGGGGGCGCGCACTGAAGCTTTCTTT.